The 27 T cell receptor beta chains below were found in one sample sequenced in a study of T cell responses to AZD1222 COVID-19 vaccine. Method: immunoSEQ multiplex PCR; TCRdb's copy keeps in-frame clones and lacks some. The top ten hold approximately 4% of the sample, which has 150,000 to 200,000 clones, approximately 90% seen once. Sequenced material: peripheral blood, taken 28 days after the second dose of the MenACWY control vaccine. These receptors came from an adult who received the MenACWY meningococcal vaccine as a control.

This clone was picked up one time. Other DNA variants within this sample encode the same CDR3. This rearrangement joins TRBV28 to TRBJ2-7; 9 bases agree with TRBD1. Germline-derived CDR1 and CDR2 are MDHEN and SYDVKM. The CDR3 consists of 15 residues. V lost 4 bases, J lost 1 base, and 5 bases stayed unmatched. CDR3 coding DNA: TGTGCCAGCAGTTCTCCCGGGACAGGGTCCTACGAGCAGTACTTC. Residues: CASSSPGTGSYEQYF.

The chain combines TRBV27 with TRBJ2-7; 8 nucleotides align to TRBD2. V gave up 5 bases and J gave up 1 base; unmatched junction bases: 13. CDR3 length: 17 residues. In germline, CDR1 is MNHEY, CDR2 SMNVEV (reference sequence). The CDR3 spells CASSAGLAKDKSYEQYF. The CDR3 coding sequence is TGTGCCAGCAGTGCAGGACTAGCAAAGGACAAATCCTACGAGCAGTACTTC.

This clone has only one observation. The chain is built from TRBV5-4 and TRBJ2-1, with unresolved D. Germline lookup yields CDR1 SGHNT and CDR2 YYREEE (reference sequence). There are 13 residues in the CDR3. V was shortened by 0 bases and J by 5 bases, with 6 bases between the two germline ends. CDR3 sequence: CASSLAQNNEQFF. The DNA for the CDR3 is TGTGCCAGCAGCTTGGCACAGAACAATGAGCAGTTCTTC. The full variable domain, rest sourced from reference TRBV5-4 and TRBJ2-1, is ETGVTQSPTHLIKTRGQQVTLRCSSQSGHNTVSWYQQALGQGPQFIFQYYREEENGRGNFPPRFSGLQFPNYSSELNVNALELDDSALYLCASSLAQNNEQFFGPGTRLTVL.

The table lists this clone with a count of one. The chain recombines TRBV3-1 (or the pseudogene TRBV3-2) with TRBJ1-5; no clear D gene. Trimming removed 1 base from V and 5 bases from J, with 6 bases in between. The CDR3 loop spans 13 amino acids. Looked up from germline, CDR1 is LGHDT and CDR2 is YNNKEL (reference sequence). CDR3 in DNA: TGTGCCAGCAGCCAAGTAGGCGATCAGCCCCAGCATTTT. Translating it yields CASSQVGDQPQHF.

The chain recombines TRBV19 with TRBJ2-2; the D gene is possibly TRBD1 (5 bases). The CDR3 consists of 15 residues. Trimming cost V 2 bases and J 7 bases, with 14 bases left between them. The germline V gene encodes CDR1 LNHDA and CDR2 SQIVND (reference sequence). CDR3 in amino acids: CASSILQGLGGELFF. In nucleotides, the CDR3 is TGTGCCAGTAGTATACTTCAGGGTCTGGGCGGGGAGCTGTTTTTT.

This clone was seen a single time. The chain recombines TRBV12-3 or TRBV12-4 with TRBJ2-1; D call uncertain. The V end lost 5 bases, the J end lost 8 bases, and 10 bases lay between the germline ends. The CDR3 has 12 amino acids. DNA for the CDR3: TGTGCCAGCAGTAGACTTGTCCATGAGCAGTTCTTC. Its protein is CASSRLVHEQFF.

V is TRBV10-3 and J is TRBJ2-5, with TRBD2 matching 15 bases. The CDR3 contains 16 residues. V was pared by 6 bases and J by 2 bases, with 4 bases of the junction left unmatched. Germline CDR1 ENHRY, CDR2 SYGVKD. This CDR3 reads CAIRAGTSGGQETQYF. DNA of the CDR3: TGTGCCATCAGGGCCGGGACTAGCGGGGGGCAAGAGACCCAGTACTTC.

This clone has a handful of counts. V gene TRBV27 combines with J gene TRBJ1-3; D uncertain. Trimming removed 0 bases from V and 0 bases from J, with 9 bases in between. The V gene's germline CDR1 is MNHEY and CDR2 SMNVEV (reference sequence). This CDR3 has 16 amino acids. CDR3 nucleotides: TGTGCCAGCAGTTTATCGATCCAGAGCTCTGGAAACACCATATATTTT. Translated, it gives CASSLSIQSSGNTIYF.

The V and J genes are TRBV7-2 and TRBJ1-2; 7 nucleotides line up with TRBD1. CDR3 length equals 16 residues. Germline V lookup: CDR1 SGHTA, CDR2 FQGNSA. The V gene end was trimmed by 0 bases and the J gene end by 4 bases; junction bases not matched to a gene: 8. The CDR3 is CASSLAVGGTGYGYTF. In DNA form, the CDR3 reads TGTGCCAGCAGCTTAGCGGTAGGGGGCACCGGCTATGGCTACACCTTC.

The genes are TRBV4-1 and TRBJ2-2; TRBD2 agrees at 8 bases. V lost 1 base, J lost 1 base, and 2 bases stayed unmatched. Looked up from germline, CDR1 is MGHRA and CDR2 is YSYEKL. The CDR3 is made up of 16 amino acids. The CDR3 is CASSQGSGGNTGELFF. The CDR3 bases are TGCGCCAGCAGCCAAGGGAGCGGGGGGAACACCGGGGAGCTGTTTTTT.

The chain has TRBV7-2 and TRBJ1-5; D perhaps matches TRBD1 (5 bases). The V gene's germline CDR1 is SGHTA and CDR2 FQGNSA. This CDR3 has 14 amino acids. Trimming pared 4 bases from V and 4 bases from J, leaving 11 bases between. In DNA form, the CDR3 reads TGTGCCAGCAGCTCAGGGTTTAGAAATCAGCCCCAGCATTTT. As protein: CASSSGFRNQPQHF.

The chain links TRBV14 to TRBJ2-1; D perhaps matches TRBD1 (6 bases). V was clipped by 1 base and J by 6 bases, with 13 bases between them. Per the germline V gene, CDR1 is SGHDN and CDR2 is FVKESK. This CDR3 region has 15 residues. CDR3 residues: CASSQGQGWLNEQFF. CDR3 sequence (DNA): TGTGCCAGCAGCCAAGGGCAGGGGTGGCTCAATGAGCAGTTCTTC.

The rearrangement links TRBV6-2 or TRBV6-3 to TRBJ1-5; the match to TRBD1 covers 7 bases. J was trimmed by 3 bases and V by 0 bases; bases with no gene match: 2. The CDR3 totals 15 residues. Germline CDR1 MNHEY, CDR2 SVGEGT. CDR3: CASSYSGQNNQPQHF. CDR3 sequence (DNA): TGTGCCAGCAGTTACTCGGGACAGAACAATCAGCCCCAGCATTTT.

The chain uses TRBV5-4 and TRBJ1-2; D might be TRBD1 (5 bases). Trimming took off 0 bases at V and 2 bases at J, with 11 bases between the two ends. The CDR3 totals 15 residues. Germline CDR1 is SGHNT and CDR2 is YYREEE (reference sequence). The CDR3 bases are TGTGCCAGCAGCTTGGCTCCAGGGATGAACTATGGCTACACCTTC. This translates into CASSLAPGMNYGYTF.

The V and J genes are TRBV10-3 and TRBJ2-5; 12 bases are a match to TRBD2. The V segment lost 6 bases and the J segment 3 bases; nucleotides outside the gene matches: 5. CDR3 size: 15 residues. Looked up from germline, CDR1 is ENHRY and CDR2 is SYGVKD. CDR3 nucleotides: TGTGCCATCAGGCCTAGCGGGAGGGGGGAAGAGACCCAGTACTTC. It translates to CAIRPSGRGEETQYF.

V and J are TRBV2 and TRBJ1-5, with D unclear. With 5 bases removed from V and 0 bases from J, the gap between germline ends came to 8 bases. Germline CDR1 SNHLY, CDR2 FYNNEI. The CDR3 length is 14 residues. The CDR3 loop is CASSPGISNQPQHF. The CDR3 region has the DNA TGTGCCAGCAGTCCCGGAATTAGCAATCAGCCCCAGCATTTT.

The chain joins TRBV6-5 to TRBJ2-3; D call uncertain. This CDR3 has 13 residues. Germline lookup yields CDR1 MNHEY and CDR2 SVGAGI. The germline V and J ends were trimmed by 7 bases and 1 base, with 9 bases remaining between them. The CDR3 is CASTRPGTDTQYF. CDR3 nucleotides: TGTGCCAGCACCCGGCCGGGCACAGATACGCAGTATTTT.

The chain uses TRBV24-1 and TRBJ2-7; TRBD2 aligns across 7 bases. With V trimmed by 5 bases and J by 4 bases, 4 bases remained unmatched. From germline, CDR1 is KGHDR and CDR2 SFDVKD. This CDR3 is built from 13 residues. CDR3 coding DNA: TGTGCCACCAGTGGCGGGAGTACGTACGAGCAGTACTTC. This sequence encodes CATSGGSTYEQYF.

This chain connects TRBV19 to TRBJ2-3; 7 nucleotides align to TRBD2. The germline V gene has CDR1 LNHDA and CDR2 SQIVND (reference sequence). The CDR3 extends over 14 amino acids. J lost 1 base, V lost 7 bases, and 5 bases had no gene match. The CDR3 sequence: CASTAGVGTDTQYF. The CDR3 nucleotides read TGTGCCAGTACGGCGGGAGTGGGCACAGATACGCAGTATTTT. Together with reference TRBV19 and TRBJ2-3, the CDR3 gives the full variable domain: DGGITQSPKYLFRKEGQNVTLSCEQNLNHDAMYWYRQDPGQGLRLIYYSQIVNDFQKGDIAEGYSVSREKKESFPLTVTSAQKNPTAFYLCASTAGVGTDTQYFGPGTRLTVL.

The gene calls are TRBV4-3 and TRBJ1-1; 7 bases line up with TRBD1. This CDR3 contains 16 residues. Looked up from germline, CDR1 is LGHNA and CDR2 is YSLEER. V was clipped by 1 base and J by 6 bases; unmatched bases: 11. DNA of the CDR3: TGCGCCAGCAGCCAAGCCCCGGGACAGACTCTGCCTGAAGCTTTCTTT. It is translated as CASSQAPGQTLPEAFF.

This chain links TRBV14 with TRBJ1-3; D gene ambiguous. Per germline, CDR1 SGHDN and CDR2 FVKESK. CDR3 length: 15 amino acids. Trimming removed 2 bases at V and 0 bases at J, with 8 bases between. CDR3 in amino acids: CASSQQASSGNTIYF. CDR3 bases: TGTGCCAGCAGCCAACAGGCCTCCTCTGGAAACACCATATATTTT.

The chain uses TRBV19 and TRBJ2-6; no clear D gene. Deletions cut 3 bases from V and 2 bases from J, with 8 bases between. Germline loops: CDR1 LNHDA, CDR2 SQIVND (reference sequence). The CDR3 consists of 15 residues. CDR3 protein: CASSIYGAGANVLTF. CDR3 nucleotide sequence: TGTGCCAGTAGTATTTATGGGGCTGGGGCCAACGTCCTGACTTTC. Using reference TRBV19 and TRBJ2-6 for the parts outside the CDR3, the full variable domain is DGGITQSPKYLFRKEGQNVTLSCEQNLNHDAMYWYRQDPGQGLRLIYYSQIVNDFQKGDIAEGYSVSREKKESFPLTVTSAQKNPTAFYLCASSIYGAGANVLTFGAGSRLTVL.

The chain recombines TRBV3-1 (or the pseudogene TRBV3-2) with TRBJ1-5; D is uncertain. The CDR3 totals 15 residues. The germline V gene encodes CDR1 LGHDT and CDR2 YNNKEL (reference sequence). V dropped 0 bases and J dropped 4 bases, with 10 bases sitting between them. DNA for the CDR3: TGTGCCAGCAGCCAAGAAGTGAGCCAAAATCAGCCCCAGCATTTT. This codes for CASSQEVSQNQPQHF.

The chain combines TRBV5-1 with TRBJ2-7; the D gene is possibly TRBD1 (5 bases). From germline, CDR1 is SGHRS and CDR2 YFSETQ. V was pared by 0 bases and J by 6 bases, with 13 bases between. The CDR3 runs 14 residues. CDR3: CASSLGQGGREQYF. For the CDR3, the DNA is TGCGCCAGCAGCTTGGGGCAGGGCGGCCGCGAGCAGTACTTC.

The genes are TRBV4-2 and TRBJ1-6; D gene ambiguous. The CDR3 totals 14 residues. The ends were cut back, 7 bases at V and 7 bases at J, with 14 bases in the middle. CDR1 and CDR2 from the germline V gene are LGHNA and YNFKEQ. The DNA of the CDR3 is TGTGCCAGCAAAACTGAGGACCGCAATTCACCCCTCCACTTT. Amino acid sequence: CASKTEDRNSPLHF.

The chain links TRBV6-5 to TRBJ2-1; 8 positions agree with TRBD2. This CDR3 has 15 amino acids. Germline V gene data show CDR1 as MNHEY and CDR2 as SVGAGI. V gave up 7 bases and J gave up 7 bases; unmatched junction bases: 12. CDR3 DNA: TGTGCCAGCACTCCCCGTCTAGCGGGTTTAAATGAGCAGTTCTTC. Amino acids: CASTPRLAGLNEQFF.

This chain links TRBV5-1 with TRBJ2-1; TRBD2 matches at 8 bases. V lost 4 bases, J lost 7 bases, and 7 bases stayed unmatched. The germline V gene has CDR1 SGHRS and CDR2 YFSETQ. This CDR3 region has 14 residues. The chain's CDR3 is CASSPSGGTNEQFF. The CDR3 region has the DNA TGCGCCAGCAGCCCCTCGGGGGGGACAAATGAGCAGTTCTTC.